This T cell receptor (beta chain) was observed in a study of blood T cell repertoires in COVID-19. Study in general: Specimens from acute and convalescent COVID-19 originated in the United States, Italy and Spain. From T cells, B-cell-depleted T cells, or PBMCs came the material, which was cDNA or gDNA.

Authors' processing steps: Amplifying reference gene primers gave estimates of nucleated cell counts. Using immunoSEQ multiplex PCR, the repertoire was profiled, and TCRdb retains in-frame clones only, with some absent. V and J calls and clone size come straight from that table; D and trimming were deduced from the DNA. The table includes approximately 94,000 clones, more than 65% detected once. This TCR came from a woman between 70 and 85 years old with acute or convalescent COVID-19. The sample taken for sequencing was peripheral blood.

Here the CDR3 reads CASRPWTSGGRAQETQYF. In nucleotides, the CDR3 is TGTGCCAGCCGTCCCTGGACTAGCGGGGGGAGGGCACAAGAGACCCAGTACTTC. The chain links TRBV2 to TRBJ2-5; 14 bases line up with TRBD2. The V segment lost 8 bases and the J segment 2 bases; nucleotides outside the gene matches: 13. The CDR3 consists of 18 residues. Germline values: CDR1 SNHLY, CDR2 FYNNEI. Full variable domain (missing parts from reference TRBV2 and TRBJ2-5): EPEVTQTPSHQVTQMGQEVILRCVPISNHLYFYWYRQILGQKVEFLVSFYNNEISEKSEIFDDQFSVERPDGSNFTLKIRSTKLEDSAMYFCASRPWTSGGRAQETQYFGPGTRLLVL.